These T cell receptor beta chains were read from a single sample in a study of glioma-infiltrating T cells after dendritic cell vaccination. Assay used: immunoSEQ multiplex PCR; TCRdb lists only in-frame clones, some missing. The top ten hold around 16% of the sample, which has tens of thousands of clones, roughly 80% seen once. Sequencing was performed on blood, taken after dendritic cell vaccination. The source is a human donor with glioblastoma. Both conserved end residues are part of each CDR3. D genes are given only for firm matches. Some rows have no size entry. The others give once, few or many, or a class for an expanded clone.

v_call	clone_size	d_call	j_call	cdr3_nt	cdr3_aa
TRBV6-1	NA	NA	TRBJ1-5	TGTGCCAGCAGTGAAAGGCTAAAGCTCTGGGACCTTGCTGCGGGGAGCAATCAGCCCCAGCATTTT	CASSERLKLWDLAAGSNQPQHF
TRBV29-1	NA	NA	TRBJ1-2	TGCAGCGTTGAAGGCAGCGGGCCGTCCTATGGCTACACCTTC	CSVEGSGPSYGYTF
TRBV29-1	once	NA	TRBJ1-2	TGCAGCGTTATCAGGGCTGACTATGGCTACACCTTC	CSVIRADYGYTF
TRBV5-6	once	NA	TRBJ2-1	TGTGCCAGCAGTTCATTAAACCGGGACAACTACAATGAGCAGTTCTTC	CASSSLNRDNYNEQFF
TRBV30	once	NA	TRBJ2-2	TGTGCCTGGAGTGTACTGGGGGGAACCGGGGAGCTGTTTTTT	CAWSVLGGTGELFF
TRBV2	NA	NA	TRBJ1-2	TGTGCCAGCAGTGAATTATCCAGAACCTATGGCTACACCTTC	CASSELSRTYGYTF
TRBV11-2	NA	NA	TRBJ2-7	TGTGCCAGCAGCTGGAGACAGGTCTCCTACGAGCAGTACTTC	CASSWRQVSYEQYF
TRBV5-1	NA	NA	TRBJ2-2	TGCGCCAGCAGCTTGGGGCTTGTTGCGGTGGGGGAGCTGTTTTTT	CASSLGLVAVGELFF
TRBV5-1	NA	TRBD1	TRBJ1-5	TGCGCCAGCGCATCGGGACAGGGACAGCCCCAGCATTTT	CASASGQGQPQHF
TRBV9	NA	NA	TRBJ2-5	TGTGCCAGCAGCTCCGGGATCTTGATCGAAGAGACCCAGTACTTC	CASSSGILIEETQYF
TRBV9	NA	NA	TRBJ1-1	TGTGCCAGCAGCGAACAGGGCCGGGGGAACACTGAAGCTTTCTTT	CASSEQGRGNTEAFF
TRBV6-5	NA	TRBD1	TRBJ2-7	TGTGCCAGCACCCCTGGTAGGGACAGAGTTTACGAGCAGTACTTC	CASTPGRDRVYEQYF
TRBV5-4	NA	NA	TRBJ2-7	TGTAAACGGGGGGCCTCCTACGAGCAGTACTTC	CKRGASYEQYF
TRBV7-9	once	NA	TRBJ2-3	TGTGCCAGCAGCTTAAGGGAGACCACAGATACGCAGTATTTT	CASSLRETTDTQYF
TRBV5-1	NA	NA	TRBJ1-2	TGCGCCAGCAGCTTGGTCCGTCCGGGACAAGGGCCGAGTGGCTACACCTTC	CASSLVRPGQGPSGYTF
TRBV5-6	NA	NA	TRBJ2-1	TGTGCCAGCAGCCAACTAGAATGGAATGAGCAGTTCTTC	CASSQLEWNEQFF
TRBV19	NA	NA	TRBJ2-3	TGTGCCAGTAGCCCCACCACGGGTGTGGGTACGCAGTATTTT	CASSPTTGVGTQYF
TRBV30	NA	NA	TRBJ1-6	TGTGCCTGGAGTGTACTCATGGCGGCTTATAATAATTCACCCCTCCACTTT	CAWSVLMAAYNNSPLHF
TRBV11-3	NA	TRBD1	TRBJ2-7	TGTGCCAGCAGCTCCGACAGGGCGGCCTACGAGCAGTACTTC	CASSSDRAAYEQYF